The sequence of this T cell receptor beta chain was determined in a study of blood T cell repertoires in COVID-19. As for the study in general: The cDNA or gDNA used as material had been derived from T cells, B-cell-depleted T cells, or PBMCs.

Per the original methods: From reference gene primer amplification, estimates of nucleated cell counts were derived. Measured with immunoSEQ multiplex PCR; TCRdb has only the in-frame clones, and not every one. The DNA was the basis for D and trimming; V, J and clone size are from that table. The sample records roughly 380,000 clones, about nine tenths being singletons. CDR1 is SNHLY and CDR2 is FYNNEI in the germline V gene. The length of the CDR3 is 15 residues. V lost 2 bases and J lost 5; bases outside the gene matches: 8. Followed over time, Seattle patients had been enrolled while infection was active.

The sample was peripheral blood. The sequence came from a woman between 40 and 55 years old with COVID-19, enrolled during active disease. The chain employs TRBV2 and TRBJ1-1; 7 bases are shared with TRBD1. The chain's CDR3 is CASSEPQGRWTEAFF. The CDR3 DNA is TGTGCCAGCAGTGAACCACAGGGGAGATGGACTGAAGCTTTCTTT.